Following are 7 T cell receptor beta chains from one sample sequenced in a study of blood T cells in healthy people across ages. A J-beta primer mix and a sample-barcoded 5' primer were used in a second PCR of roughly 7 to 12 cycles. TCRdb passed the 5' RACE reads through MiXCR, listing each CDR3 protein once. The sample shows about 1.5 million distinct CDR3 sequences, 35% to 45% of them seen only once. The specimen was blood. The receptors here all came from a woman under 30 in good health.

This clonotype was recorded many times. The gene calls are TRBV12-3 or TRBV12-4 and TRBJ2-7, with unresolved D. Trimming left V 4 bases short and J 6 bases short, with 10 bases between. The CDR3 consists of 12 residues. This chain's CDR3 is CASSSNNLEQYF. The CDR3 DNA follows: TGTGCCAGCAGTTCCAACAATCTCGAGCAGTACTTC.

This clonotype was detected only a few times. The chain recombines TRBV7-9 with TRBJ2-1; 12 bases are a match to TRBD2. Germline V lookup: CDR1 SEHNR, CDR2 FQNEAQ (reference sequence). Trimming took 5 bases from V and 8 from J; bases not matched to a gene: 10. This CDR3 region has 16 residues. CDR3: CASSTLTSGSGDEQFF. The CDR3 DNA is TGTGCCAGCAGCACCCTGACTAGCGGGAGTGGGGATGAGCAGTTCTTC.

V gene TRBV27 combines with J gene TRBJ2-7, with 11 bases matching TRBD1. Germline V lookup: CDR1 MNHEY, CDR2 SMNVEV (reference sequence). The CDR3 runs to 18 residues. The junction had 12 bases not matched to a gene; V was cut back by 5 bases and J by 0 bases. CDR3: CASSPLGQGGINSYEQYF. CDR3 nucleotides: TGTGCCAGCAGTCCCCTGGGACAGGGGGGCATCAACTCCTACGAGCAGTACTTC.

Comments on this clonotype: The junction does not match germline at one end; this may be a read error. The CDR3 region has the DNA TGTGCCAGCAGCTTAGATCGTGGGGCCAACGTCCCGACTTTC. The encoded protein is CASSLDRGANVPTF. The chain joins TRBV11-2 to TRBJ2-6; TRBD1 is a possible D gene (5 bases). CDR1 SGHAT and CDR2 FQNNGV come from the germline V gene. This CDR3 is 14 amino acids long. The full variable domain, in which reference TRBV11-2 and TRBJ2-6 provide the parts outside the CDR3, is EAGVAQSPRYKIIEKRQSVAFWCNPISGHATLYWYQQILGQGPKLLIQFQNNGVVDDSQLPKDRFSAERLKGVDSTLKIQPAKLEDSAVYLCASSLDRGANVPTFGAGSRLTVL.

The chain combines TRBV3-1 with TRBJ1-2; the match to TRBD1 covers 8 bases. CDR1 and CDR2 from the germline V gene are LGHDT and YNNKEL (reference sequence). Losses at the gene ends were 1 base for V and 3 bases for J; bases not matched to a gene: 13. This CDR3 contains 18 residues. In nucleotides, the CDR3 is TGTGCCAGCAGCCAAGTCCCCAGCCCCAGGGGGCCCCACTATGGCTACACCTTC. Encoded protein: CASSQVPSPRGPHYGYTF.

This clonotype has only a few counts. This chain connects TRBV2 to TRBJ1-5; 7 bases are a match to TRBD1. The germline V gene has CDR1 SNHLY and CDR2 FYNNEI. J lost 10 bases, V lost 6 bases, and 9 bases had no gene match. The CDR3 has 13 amino acids. DNA of the CDR3: TGTGCCAGCAGCCGGGACAGCCCTCAACCCCAGCATTTT. Translated, it gives CASSRDSPQPQHF.

This clonotype was picked up a small number of times. V usage is TRBV18 and J usage is TRBJ2-7, with 8 positions matching TRBD2. The V gene's germline CDR1 is KGHSH and CDR2 LQKENI. V gave up 4 bases and J gave up 1 base; unmatched junction bases: 6. This CDR3 contains 15 residues. The CDR3 spells CASSQTSGNSYEQYF. The DNA for the CDR3 is TGTGCCAGCTCACAAACTAGCGGAAATTCCTACGAGCAGTACTTC.